This T cell receptor beta chain was sequenced during a study of metastatic and nonmetastatic thyroid tumors. Study background: Malignant thyroid and benign thyroid patients provided blood and tumor or nodule tissue whose repertoires were compared.

As processed by the authors: CDR3 differences across clinicopathological groups were used to build a distant-metastasis classifier for papillary thyroid cancer. TCRdb re-analyzed the PCR reads using MiXCR. TCRdb, rather than the study authors, made the V and J calls. In the table there are 50,000 to 60,000 clones, about 15% of which are singletons. Patients underwent thyroid surgery, and none had received any treatment before it. Trimming removed 1 base at V and 3 bases at J, with 7 bases between. CDR3 length: 14 residues. In this sample, this clone turned up many times. The target antigen is unknown. Notes on the study in general: It was reported that TCR beta diversity was significantly higher in malignant thyroid tumors than benign nodules, in blood and tumor.

The chain recombines TRBV12-3 or TRBV12-4 with TRBJ1-3; D possibly corresponds to TRBD1 (6 bases). The sequencing sample was made of blood. The sequence derives from a female donor with papillary thyroid cancer or a benign thyroid nodule (not recorded which). Some clones in this sample may be carry-over from other donors' samples. The CDR3, as DNA: TGTGCCAGCAGTTTAGGAGGGGGTGGAAACACCATATATTTT. Its translation: CASSLGGGGNTIYF.